Presented here are 16 T cell receptor beta chains from one specimen sequenced in a study of beta chain features in type 1 diabetes. Expressed TCRB transcripts were sequenced because the isolated RNA had all been reverse transcribed beforehand. Clones were sequenced by immunoSEQ multiplex PCR, and TCRdb holds only the in-frame ones, with some missing. The repertoire holds 600,000 or so clones, about an eighth seen once, with over 0.1% in the top ten. Antigen specificity for these receptors is unknown. General study results and limits: A moderate, significant TCRB CDR3 shortening appeared in type 1 diabetes across four CD4+ subsets.

The specimen sequenced was naive CD4+ T cells from blood. These TCRs come from a man aged 25-45 years with type 1 diabetes.

This rearrangement joins TRBV11-2 to TRBJ1-2; perhaps TRBD1 as D (5 bases). V was trimmed by 4 bases and J by 0 bases, leaving 12 bases between them. The CDR3 covers 15 residues. Germline V lookup: CDR1 SGHAT, CDR2 FQNNGV. The CDR3 here is CASSYRGWTNYGYTF. The CDR3 DNA follows: TGTGCCAGCAGCTATAGGGGCTGGACTAACTATGGCTACACCTTC.

The chain employs TRBV9 and TRBJ1-2; D not certain. Germline CDR1 SGDLS, CDR2 YYNGEE. The CDR3 totals 14 residues. V lost 1 base, J lost 7 bases, and 14 bases lay in between. This chain's CDR3 is CASSVSRTPSGYTF. CDR3 in DNA: TGTGCCAGCAGCGTAAGTCGGACCCCGAGTGGCTACACCTTC.

This clone was observed a handful of times. V gene TRBV19 combines with J gene TRBJ1-5; D is ambiguous. In germline, CDR1 is LNHDA, CDR2 SQIVND (reference sequence). The germline V and J ends were trimmed by 5 bases and 2 bases, with 10 bases remaining between them. The CDR3 length is 14 residues. The CDR3 sequence is CASSYRKGNQPQHF. DNA of the CDR3: TGTGCCAGTAGTTACCGAAAGGGCAATCAGCCCCAGCATTTT.

The chain links TRBV29-1 to TRBJ2-5, with D perhaps TRBD1 (5 bases). This CDR3 is 13 amino acids long. Deletions cut 4 bases from V and 4 bases from J, with 13 bases between. Looked up from germline, CDR1 is SQVTM and CDR2 is ANQGSEA. CDR3 region: CSVGGSRRETQYF. The CDR3 nucleotides are TGCAGCGTTGGGGGCTCGAGGAGAGAGACCCAGTACTTC. Using reference TRBV29-1 and TRBJ2-5 for the parts outside the CDR3, the full variable domain is SAVISQKPSRDICQRGTSLTIQCQVDSQVTMMFWYRQQPGQSLTLIATANQGSEATYESGFVIDKFPISRPNLTFSTLTVSNMSPEDSSIYLCSVGGSRRETQYFGPGTRLLVL.

This chain uses TRBV4-3 with TRBJ1-6; D call uncertain. Germline lookup yields CDR1 LGHNA and CDR2 YSLEER. The CDR3 is 15 amino acids. Trimming cost V 0 bases and J 7 bases, with 10 bases left between them. CDR3 nucleotide sequence: TGCGCCAGCAGCCAAGAAGACGGGAGAAATTCACCCCTCCACTTT. Amino acids: CASSQEDGRNSPLHF.

This chain links TRBV20-1 with TRBJ1-3, with D hard to call. Trimming took off 3 bases at V and 5 bases at J, with 5 bases between the two ends. CDR3 length: 11 amino acids. The germline CDR1 and CDR2 sequences are DFQATT and SNEGSKA (reference sequence). The CDR3: CSASNRNTIYF. The CDR3 DNA reads as TGCAGTGCTAGTAATAGAAACACCATATATTTT.

The J gene is TRBJ1-1, the V gene TRBV9; maybe TRBD1 (6 bases). The CDR3 is made up of 14 amino acids. The V gene lost 5 bases and the J gene lost 7 bases, with 18 bases spanning the gap. CDR1 is SGDLS and CDR2 is YYNGEE in the germline V gene. The CDR3, as DNA: TGTGCCAGCAGAGACCTTACAGGGAAGGTTGAAGCTTTCTTT. Residues: CASRDLTGKVEAFF. The full variable domain, rest sourced from reference TRBV9 and TRBJ1-1, is DSGVTQTPKHLITATGQRVTLRCSPRSGDLSVYWYQQSLDQGLQFLIQYYNGEERAKGNILERFSAQQFPDLHSELNLSSLELGDSALYFCASRDLTGKVEAFFGQGTRLTVV.

The CDR3 nucleotides read TGTGCCAGCAGCTTAAAAGAGGATACGCAGTATTTT. It codes for CASSLKEDTQYF. The V call is TRBV7-6, the J call TRBJ2-3; no clear D. Germline lookup yields CDR1 SGHVS and CDR2 FNYEAQ. Trimming pared 2 bases from V and 6 bases from J, leaving 6 bases between. The CDR3 has 12 amino acids. Looking up the rest from reference TRBV7-6 and TRBJ2-3 gives the full variable domain: GAGVSQSPRYKVTKRGQDVALRCDPISGHVSLYWYRQALGQGPEFLTYFNYEAQQDKSGLPNDRFSAERPEGSISTLTIQRTEQRDSAMYRCASSLKEDTQYFGPGTRLTVL.

This clone was counted between two and nine times. The chain joins TRBV7-3 to TRBJ2-1; no firm D call. Trimming shortened V by 5 bases and J by 9 bases, and 23 bases separated the two germline ends. Germline values: CDR1 SGHTA, CDR2 FQGTGA. The CDR3 spans 16 residues. CDR3 DNA: TGTGCCAGCAGCGCGAATCCGGGCCCCGACGCCGGTGAGCAGTTCTTC. Encoded protein: CASSANPGPDAGEQFF.

This clone has only a few counts. The chain combines TRBV18 with TRBJ2-7; D remains ambiguous. CDR3 length equals 15 residues. V dropped 3 bases and J dropped 4 bases, with 16 bases sitting between them. Germline CDR1 KGHSH, CDR2 LQKENI. Here the CDR3 reads CASSPVGWMKYEQYF. Written as DNA, the CDR3 is TGTGCCAGCTCACCCGTCGGGTGGATGAAGTACGAGCAGTACTTC.

This clone was found a few times. J is TRBJ2-5 and V is TRBV6-5; possibly TRBD1 for D (7 bases). Trimming removed 0 bases at V and 6 bases at J, with 14 bases between. There are 15 residues in the CDR3. The germline CDR1 and CDR2 sequences are MNHEY and SVGAGI. The CDR3 sequence is CASSYSRDSEQTQYF. The CDR3 DNA follows: TGTGCCAGCAGTTACTCGCGGGACAGCGAGCAGACCCAGTACTTC.

The chain has TRBV10-3 and TRBJ2-2, with TRBD1 identical over 7 bases. V shed 6 bases, J shed 4 bases, and the junction held 2 bases outside the gene matches. Germline assignment: CDR1 ENHRY and CDR2 SYGVKD. CDR3 length: 13 residues. CDR3 bases: TGTGCCATCAGACCAGGGGGCACCGGGGAGCTGTTTTTT. This gives the protein CAIRPGGTGELFF.

This clone came up a few times. The CDR3 nucleotides are TGTGCCTGGAGTCCCCCAGCGAGCTCTGGAAACACCATATATTTT. Encoded protein: CAWSPPASSGNTIYF. The V gene is TRBV30, the J gene TRBJ1-3, with unresolved D. This CDR3 contains 15 residues. The V gene lost 2 bases and the J gene lost 0 bases, with 11 bases spanning the gap. Germline CDR1 and CDR2: GTSNPN and SVGIG (reference sequence).

This clone turned up a few times. The V gene is TRBV15, the J gene TRBJ2-4; either TRBD1 or TRBD2 may fit D (5 bases each). The CDR3 extends over 19 amino acids. The germline gives CDR1 LNHNV, CDR2 YYDKDF (reference sequence). V lost 1 base to trimming and J lost 0 bases, with 19 bases between them. CDR3 amino acids: CATSRAGQGPGLAKNIQYF. CDR3 bases: TGTGCCACCAGCAGAGCGGGGCAGGGACCCGGACTAGCCAAAAACATTCAGTACTTC. Based on the CDR3 plus reference TRBV15 and TRBJ2-4, the full variable domain is DAMVIQNPRYQVTQFGKPVTLSCSQTLNHNVMYWYQQKSSQAPKLLFHYYDKDFNNEADTPDNFQSRRPNTSFCFLDIRSPGLGDTAMYLCATSRAGQGPGLAKNIQYFGAGTRLSVL.

The chain recombines TRBV4-3 with TRBJ2-7; 12 nucleotides match TRBD1. The CDR3 is made up of 15 amino acids. Trimming at V came to 3 bases and at J to 5 bases, leaving 5 bases not matched to a gene. Germline values: CDR1 LGHNA, CDR2 YSLEER. The CDR3 nucleotides read TGCGCCAGCAGCCATATGGGGACAGGGGGCCACGAGCAGTACTTC. Amino acid sequence: CASSHMGTGGHEQYF.

This clone was observed a few times. The chain is built from TRBV7-9 and TRBJ1-3; tentatively, D is TRBD1 (5 bases). The CDR3 covers 16 residues. The germline V gene encodes CDR1 SEHNR and CDR2 FQNEAQ (reference sequence). Trimming stripped 0 bases from V and 8 bases from J, with 17 bases between. CDR3 DNA: TGTGCCAGCAGCTTAGCGCAAGCCATTAGGGGTGACACCATATATTTT. Amino acid sequence: CASSLAQAIRGDTIYF. Filled out from reference TRBV7-9 and TRBJ1-3, the complete variable domain reads DTGVSQNPRHKITKRGQNVTFRCDPISEHNRLYWYRQTLGQGPEFLTYFQNEAQLEKSRLLSDRFSAERPKGSFSTLEIQRTEQGDSAMYLCASSLAQAIRGDTIYFGEGSWLTVV.